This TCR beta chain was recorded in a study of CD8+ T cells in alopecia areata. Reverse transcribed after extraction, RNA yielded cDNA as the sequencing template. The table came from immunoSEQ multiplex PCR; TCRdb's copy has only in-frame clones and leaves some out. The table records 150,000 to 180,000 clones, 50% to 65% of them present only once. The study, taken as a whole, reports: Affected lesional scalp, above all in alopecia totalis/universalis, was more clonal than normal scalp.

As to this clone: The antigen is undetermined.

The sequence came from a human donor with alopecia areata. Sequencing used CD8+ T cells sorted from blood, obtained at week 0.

As DNA, the CDR3 is TGTGCCAGCAGTTTCGGAGGGGGGAACACTGAAGCTTTCTTT. It encodes CASSFGGGNTEAFF. This chain joins TRBV27 and TRBJ1-1; tentatively, D is TRBD1 (6 bases). The CDR3 sequence is 14 residues long. Germline CDR1 MNHEY, CDR2 SMNVEV (reference sequence). V was trimmed by 3 bases and J by 1 base, leaving 9 bases between them.